Presented here are 15 T cell receptor beta chains from one specimen sequenced in a study of monozygotic twins with inflammatory bowel disease. TCRdb derives one entry per CDR3 protein from the 5' RACE reads, leaving out DNA. With approximately 420,000 distinct CDR3 sequences in the sample, the ten largest clones hold 2% to 2.5%. Sample: blood. The receptors come from a human donor with ulcerative colitis or Crohn's disease, or a healthy co-twin of an affected twin (not recorded which).

This chain joins TRBV29-1 and TRBJ1-2; TCRdb designates TRBD1, a call that cannot be tested without DNA. The CDR3 covers 14 residues. The germline CDR1 and CDR2 sequences are SQVTM and ANQGSEA. This CDR3 is CSVLVTGQNYGYTF.

The chain uses TRBV27 and TRBJ2-1; lacking DNA, the TRBD1 call made by TCRdb goes unchecked. The CDR3 loop spans 14 amino acids. Germline CDR1 is MNHEY and CDR2 is SMNVEV (reference sequence). CDR3 protein: CATRPQGAYNEQFF.

V and J are TRBV19 and TRBJ2-7. The V gene's germline CDR1 is LNHDA and CDR2 SQIVND (reference sequence). The CDR3 length is 16 residues. The chain's CDR3 is CASSMFWSELTYEQYF.

The V and J genes are TRBV7-9 and TRBJ2-7; TCRdb proposes TRBD2, but this gene call is untestable without DNA. CDR3 length: 15 residues. In germline, CDR1 is SEHNR, CDR2 FQNEAQ (reference sequence). The CDR3 sequence is CASSPTSGGDYEQYF.

The V call is TRBV11-2, the J call TRBJ2-7; the D call from TCRdb, TRBD1, cannot be confirmed without DNA. The CDR3 is 14 residues long. Germline lookup yields CDR1 SGHAT and CDR2 FQNNGV. The CDR3 sequence is CASSSPKGFGEQYF.

This rearrangement joins TRBV20-1 to TRBJ1-1; without DNA, the TCRdb call of TRBD1 cannot be checked. The CDR3 is 14 amino acids. From germline, CDR1 is DFQATT and CDR2 SNEGSKA (reference sequence). CDR3 sequence: CSARDRPRASGAFF.

V and J are TRBV19 and TRBJ1-5; TCRdb gives TRBD1 as the D gene, but with no DNA this cannot be confirmed. The CDR3 covers 15 residues. Germline values: CDR1 LNHDA, CDR2 SQIVND (reference sequence). The CDR3 is CASSTPPYSNQPQHF.

V and J are TRBV2 and TRBJ2-7; the TRBD1 assignment by TCRdb is unverifiable without DNA. The CDR3 contains 16 residues. Germline CDR1 and CDR2: SNHLY and FYNNEI. CDR3: CASSEESRAGGHEQYF. The full variable domain, completed using reference TRBV2 and TRBJ2-7, is EPEVTQTPSHQVTQMGQEVILRCVPISNHLYFYWYRQILGQKVEFLVSFYNNEISEKSEIFDDQFSVERPDGSNFTLKIRSTKLEDSAMYFCASSEESRAGGHEQYFGPGTRLTVT.

The V call is TRBV19, the J call TRBJ1-4; the TRBD1 assignment by TCRdb is unverifiable without DNA. This CDR3 comprises 15 residues. The germline CDR1 and CDR2 sequences are LNHDA and SQIVND (reference sequence). The CDR3 loop reads CASTPTGPPNGKLFF. Full variable domain (rest looked up from reference TRBV19 and TRBJ1-4): DGGITQSPKYLFRKEGQNVTLSCEQNLNHDAMYWYRQDPGQGLRLIYYSQIVNDFQKGDIAEGYSVSREKKESFPLTVTSAQKNPTAFYLCASTPTGPPNGKLFFGSGTQLSVL.

The chain recombines TRBV10-3 with TRBJ2-1; the D call of TRBD2 rests on TCRdb alone, since no DNA is present to check it. This CDR3 has 15 residues. Germline values: CDR1 ENHRY, CDR2 SYGVKD. This CDR3 reads CAISEALAGSGEQFF.

The chain carries TRBV5-1 and TRBJ1-1; TCRdb's assignment of TRBD1 cannot be checked, as there is no DNA. Germline V lookup: CDR1 SGHRS, CDR2 YFSETQ. The CDR3 runs to 17 residues. CDR3 loop: CASSLFGNAARSTEAFF.

The chain uses TRBV28 and TRBJ1-5; absent DNA, TCRdb's TRBD1 call cannot be checked. CDR1 and CDR2 (germline): MDHEN, SYDVKM. The CDR3 is 14 amino acids. This CDR3 reads CASSRSGGRQPQHF.

V is TRBV15 and J is TRBJ1-3. This CDR3 comprises 14 residues. Germline V CDR1 and CDR2: LNHNV, YYDKDF (reference sequence). The CDR3 sequence: CATSRAMDRDTIYF. Complete variable domain (other parts from reference TRBV15 and TRBJ1-3): DAMVIQNPRYQVTQFGKPVTLSCSQTLNHNVMYWYQQKSSQAPKLLFHYYDKDFNNEADTPDNFQSRRPNTSFCFLDIRSPGLGDTAMYLCATSRAMDRDTIYFGEGSWLTVV.

V is TRBV6-5 and J is TRBJ2-1; the TCRdb call, TRBD1, lacks DNA for checking. CDR3 length: 17 amino acids. Germline V lookup: CDR1 MNHEY, CDR2 SVGAGI. The chain's CDR3 is CASSYYPAGVYPYEQFF.

V gene TRBV6-2 or TRBV6-3 combines with J gene TRBJ2-2; TCRdb's D call, TRBD1, is unchecked because there is no DNA. Germline CDR1 and CDR2: MNHEY and SVGEGT. This CDR3 region has 12 residues. The CDR3 protein is CARPRESGELFF.